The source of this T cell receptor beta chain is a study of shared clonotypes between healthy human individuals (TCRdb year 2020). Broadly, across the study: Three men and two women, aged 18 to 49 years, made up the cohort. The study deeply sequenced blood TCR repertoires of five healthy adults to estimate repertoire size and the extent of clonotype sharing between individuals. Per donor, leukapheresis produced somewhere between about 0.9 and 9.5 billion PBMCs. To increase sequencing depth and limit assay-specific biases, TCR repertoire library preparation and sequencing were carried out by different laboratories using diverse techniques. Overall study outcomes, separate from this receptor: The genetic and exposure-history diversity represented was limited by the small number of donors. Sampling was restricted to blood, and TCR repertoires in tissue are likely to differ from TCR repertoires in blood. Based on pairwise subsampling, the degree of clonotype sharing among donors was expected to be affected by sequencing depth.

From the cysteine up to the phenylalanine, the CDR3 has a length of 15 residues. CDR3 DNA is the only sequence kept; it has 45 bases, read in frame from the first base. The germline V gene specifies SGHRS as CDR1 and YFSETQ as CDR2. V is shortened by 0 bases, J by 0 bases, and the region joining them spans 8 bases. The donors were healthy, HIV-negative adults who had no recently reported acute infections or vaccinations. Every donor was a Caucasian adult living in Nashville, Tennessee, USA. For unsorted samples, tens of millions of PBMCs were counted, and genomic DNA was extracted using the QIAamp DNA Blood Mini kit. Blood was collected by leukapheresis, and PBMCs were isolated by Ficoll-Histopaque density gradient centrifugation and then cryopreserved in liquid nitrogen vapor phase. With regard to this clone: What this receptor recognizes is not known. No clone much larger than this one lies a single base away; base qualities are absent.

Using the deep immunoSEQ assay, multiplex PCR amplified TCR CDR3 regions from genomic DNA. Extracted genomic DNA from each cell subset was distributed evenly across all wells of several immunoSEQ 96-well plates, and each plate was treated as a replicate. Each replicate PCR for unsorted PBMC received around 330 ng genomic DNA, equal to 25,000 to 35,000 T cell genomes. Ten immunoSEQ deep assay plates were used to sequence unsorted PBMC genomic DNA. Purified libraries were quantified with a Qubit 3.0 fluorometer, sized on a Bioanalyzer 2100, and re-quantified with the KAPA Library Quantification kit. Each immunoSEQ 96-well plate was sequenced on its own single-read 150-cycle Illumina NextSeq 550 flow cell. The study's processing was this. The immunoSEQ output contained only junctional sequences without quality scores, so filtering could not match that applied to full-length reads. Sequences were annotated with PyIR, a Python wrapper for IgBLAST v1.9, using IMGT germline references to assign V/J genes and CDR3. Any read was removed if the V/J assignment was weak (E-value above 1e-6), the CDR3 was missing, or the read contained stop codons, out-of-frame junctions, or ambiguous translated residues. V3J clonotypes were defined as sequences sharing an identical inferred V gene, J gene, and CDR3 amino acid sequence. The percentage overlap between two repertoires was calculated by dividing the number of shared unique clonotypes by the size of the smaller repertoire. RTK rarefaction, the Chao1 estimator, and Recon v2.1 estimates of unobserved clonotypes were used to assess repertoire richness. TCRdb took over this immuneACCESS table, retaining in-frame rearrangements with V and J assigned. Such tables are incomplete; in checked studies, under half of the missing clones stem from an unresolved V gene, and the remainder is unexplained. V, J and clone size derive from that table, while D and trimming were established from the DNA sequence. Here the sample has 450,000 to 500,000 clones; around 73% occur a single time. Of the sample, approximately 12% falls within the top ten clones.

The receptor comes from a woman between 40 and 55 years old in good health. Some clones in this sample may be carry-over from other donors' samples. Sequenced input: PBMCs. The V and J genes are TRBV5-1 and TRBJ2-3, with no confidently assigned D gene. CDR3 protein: CASSLGIPSTDTQYF. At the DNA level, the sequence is TGCGCCAGCAGCTTGGGGATTCCTAGCACAGATACGCAGTATTTT.